These T cell receptor beta chains were read from a single sample in a study of T cell responses to AZD1222 COVID-19 vaccine. Here immunoSEQ multiplex PCR was the method, and the copy in TCRdb shows in-frame clones only, minus some. The table includes over 100,000 clones, 85% to 90% detected once. Sequenced material: peripheral blood, taken on day 0 of AZD1222 vaccination. These receptors were obtained from an adult in good health. Each CDR3 is given with its conserved first and last residue.

v_gene	j_gene	CDR3aa
TRBV6-5	TRBJ1-6	CASRRPDRTRSPLHF
TRBV2	TRBJ2-5	CASIRARGETQYF
TRBV19	TRBJ1-1	CASNPTGTPEAFF
TRBV18	TRBJ2-7	CASSPNLAGPEGEQYF
TRBV3-1/TRBV3-2	TRBJ1-4	CASSQDREKLFF
TRBV27	TRBJ2-1	CASTTRVRDSYNEQFF
TRBV4-1	TRBJ2-1	CASSRDNEQFF
TRBV5-1	TRBJ2-5	CASTTLPTSGEVTQYF
TRBV6-4	TRBJ2-1	CASSAPAGGGNEQFF
TRBV19	TRBJ1-5	CATSQGYNQPQHF
TRBV6-2/TRBV6-3	TRBJ2-5	CASSFTSGDYQETQYF
TRBV27	TRBJ1-2	CASSLYRGYGYTF
TRBV4-2	TRBJ2-2	CASSRGRTGELFF
TRBV9	TRBJ1-3	CASSVGPGTGNTIYF
TRBV19	TRBJ1-2	CASTARHNYGYTF
TRBV29-1	TRBJ1-2	CSVVGEDYGYTF
TRBV19	TRBJ1-5	CASSRPGRTLGGQPQHF
TRBV6-2/TRBV6-3	TRBJ1-4	CASRPPRDWDANEKLFF
TRBV4-2	TRBJ1-5	CASREPGDSNQPQHF
TRBV28	TRBJ1-5	CASSRLYPGPGNQPQHF
TRBV19	TRBJ1-5	CATIEGPGQPQHF
TRBV11-2	TRBJ2-2	CASSLDLLAEGELFF
TRBV4-1	TRBJ1-1	CASSQDDREGTEAFF
TRBV6-1	TRBJ1-5	CASSEAGSNQPQHF
TRBV29-1	TRBJ2-2	CSVVRMGTGLNTGELFF
TRBV18	TRBJ1-6	CASSPQGSDSPLHF
TRBV4-2	TRBJ1-3	CASSQDWAPGNTIYF
TRBV3-1/TRBV3-2	TRBJ2-1	CASSQEGGRGAYNEQFF
TRBV6-5	TRBJ1-1	CASSYSRNTEAFF
TRBV4-1	TRBJ1-1	CASRPGPLNTEAFF
TRBV29-1	TRBJ2-7	CSVEPSAGGPYEQYF
TRBV28	TRBJ1-1	CASSLSYGTGGSLNTEAFF
TRBV7-8	TRBJ2-7	CASSPGHSSHEQYF
TRBV28	TRBJ1-5	CASSLWAEDYSNQPQHF
TRBV5-5	TRBJ1-1	CASSFRAQNTEAFF
TRBV30	TRBJ2-2	CAWSWQTGELFF
TRBV6-5	TRBJ2-7	CASSSQGVSYEQYF
TRBV7-9	TRBJ1-6	CASSSGQNNSPLHF
TRBV10-2	TRBJ2-7	CASSDPIGEQYF
TRBV7-9	TRBJ2-1	CASSLAREQFF
TRBV6-1	TRBJ2-7	CASSDWFTGISYEQYF
TRBV5-1	TRBJ2-1	CASSLAGGNYNEQFF
TRBV11-2	TRBJ2-7	CASSLLRDRDEQYF
TRBV7-9	TRBJ1-5	CASSPDRGTQPQHF
TRBV12-3/TRBV12-4	TRBJ2-1	CASSYGARNEQFF
TRBV9	TRBJ1-2	CASSVNPLTGDYGYTF
TRBV7-9	TRBJ2-3	CASSSYQGLADTQYF
TRBV2	TRBJ2-2	CASSRGRITGELFF
TRBV15	TRBJ2-2	CATSRPRDRAKNTGELFF
TRBV7-9	TRBJ1-2	CASSLYEGGNYGYTF
TRBV2	TRBJ1-2	CASSSENYGYTF
TRBV2	TRBJ2-7	CASTSPRRSYEQYF
TRBV9	TRBJ1-5	CASSDAATGPQHF
TRBV19	TRBJ1-1	CASSTDRAIEAFF
TRBV5-1	TRBJ1-1	CASSKDSLNTEAFF
TRBV5-6	TRBJ1-2	CASSLDPTGGYGYTF